This T cell receptor (beta chain) stems from a study of blood T cells in healthy people across ages (dated by TCRdb to the mid-2010s). Context from the whole study: In model experiments, roughly one uniquely barcoded TCR beta cDNA molecule per two T cells was captured by template switching. To avoid experimental bias, donors of different ages were distributed randomly across sequencing lanes. The donors were split into four age groups: young (average 16 years), middle-aged (over 35), aged (more than 60) and long-lived (over 75). Age-related changes in TCR beta repertoire diversity were measured in the study by deep sequencing normalized with unique cDNA molecular identifiers. Two additional independent replicas of 1 million unique cDNA reads from the same blood draw were analyzed for two donors (one aged 18 to 30 and one aged 80 or older). Broad study findings and their caveats: Conclusive comparison of naive and antigen-experienced compartments was prevented by the profiling of bulk unsorted PBMCs. Compared with the aged group, the long-lived group had more naive CD4+ T cells, fewer expanded clones and increased TCR diversity, a pattern suggesting age selection. As age increased, observed TCR beta diversity per million T cells dropped in a roughly linear way, and a significant reduction was already evident by age about 40. Estimates of total diversity based on one million sequenced T cells were regarded as lower bounds and as underestimates. The percentage of naive T cells measured by flow cytometry correlated strongly with observed TCR beta diversity. Because the CMV infection status of the donors was unknown, age-related changes in expanded clonotypes may potentially have been confounded.

The method was 5' RACE. The sample was run on an Illumina HiSeq 2500. A second PCR of about 6 to 12 cycles was run with a J-beta primer mix and a sample-barcoded 5' primer. Each TCR beta cDNA molecule received a unique molecular identifier from a template-switch 5' adaptor carrying 12 random nucleotides. Each sample yielded at least 3 million CDR3-containing paired-end reads. All of the RNA was converted into first-strand cDNA using the Mint cDNA synthesis kit, with a TRBC-specific oligonucleotide serving as the primer. After uracil-DNA glycosylase treatment, a first 18-cycle PCR used universal primers M1SS and BC2_uni_R on all cDNA. The study's processing was this. Normalization of each sample was performed by random selection of 1 million high-quality reads, each carrying a distinct molecular identifier. Instead of being binned into consensus sequences, reads that shared molecular identifiers were thrown out. CDR3 identification, clonotype clustering and error correction used MiTCR with a Q25 quality threshold and the strictest error-elimination algorithm. A nonparametric unseen species model with Euler transformation was used to estimate a lower bound on total TCR beta diversity. TCRdb redid the processing of the public reads, applying fastp at Q25 and MiXCR, and retained in-frame beta chains. Here each entry gathers all rows of one CDR3 protein and keeps the most common genes and DNA. The V and J calls reflect TCRdb's pipeline rather than the authors' work. Counted in this sample were approximately 1.5 million distinct CDR3 sequences; about 45% of them appeared once. The ten largest clonotypes hold about 4% of the sample.

The donors were 40 or so Caucasian individuals from Russia, aged roughly 6 to 90 years, who were systemically healthy. Roughly 9 milliliters of peripheral blood were drawn from each donor into EDTA-treated Vacutainer tubes. Ficoll-Paque density-gradient centrifugation was used to isolate PBMCs, with at least 7 million obtained per sample. Trizol reagent was used to extract total RNA from the PBMCs, yielding at least 6 micrograms per sample. The percentages of naive CD45RAhigh/CD27high T cells were determined by flow cytometry on a PBMC aliquot from every donor. This clonotype came up a few times. No cognate antigen has been identified for it. Per-base quality was not reported, and no clone a single base away is much larger than it. The CDR3 has 16 amino acids, counting the end cysteine and phenylalanine. The sequence is cut down to CDR3 DNA, 48 bases in frame from base 1. Germline trimming: 4 bases from V, 1 base from J; junction bases outside gene matches: 5.

The material sequenced was blood. The chain employs TRBV12-3 or TRBV12-4 and TRBJ2-5; 11 central nucleotides agree with TRBD2. The source of this sequence is a woman in her late teens or twenties in good health. The nucleotide sequence reads as follows: TGTGCCAGCAGTTACTGGCTAGCGGGGGGCCAAGAGACCCAGTACTTC. The resulting protein is CASSYWLAGGQETQYF.